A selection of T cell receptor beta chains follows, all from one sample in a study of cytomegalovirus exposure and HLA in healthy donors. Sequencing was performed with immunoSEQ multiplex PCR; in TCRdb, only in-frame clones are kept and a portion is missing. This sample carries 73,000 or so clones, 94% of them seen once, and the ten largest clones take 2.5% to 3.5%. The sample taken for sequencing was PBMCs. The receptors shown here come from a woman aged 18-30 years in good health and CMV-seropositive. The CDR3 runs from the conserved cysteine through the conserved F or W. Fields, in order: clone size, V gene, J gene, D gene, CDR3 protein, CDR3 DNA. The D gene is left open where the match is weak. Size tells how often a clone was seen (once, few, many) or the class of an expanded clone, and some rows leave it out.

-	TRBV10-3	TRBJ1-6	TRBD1	CAISGQGVDSPLHF	TGTGCCATCAGTGGACAGGGGGTCGATTCACCCCTCCACTTT
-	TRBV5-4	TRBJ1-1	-	CATELVGGGTEAFF	TGTGCCACCGAACTGGTCGGGGGTGGGACTGAAGCTTTCTTT
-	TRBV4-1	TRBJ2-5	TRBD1	CASSLPGQEETQYF	TGCGCCAGCAGCCTACCGGGACAGGAAGAGACCCAGTACTTC
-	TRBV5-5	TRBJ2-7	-	CASSLPQGSYEQYF	TGTGCCAGCAGCTTGCCACAGGGCTCCTACGAGCAGTACTTC
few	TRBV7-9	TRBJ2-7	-	CASSFGGFYEQYF	TGTGCCAGCAGCTTCGGGGGTTTCTACGAGCAGTACTTC
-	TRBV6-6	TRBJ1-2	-	CASRPGHAQNYGYTF	TGTGCCAGCAGGCCTGGCCATGCCCAAAACTATGGCTACACCTTC
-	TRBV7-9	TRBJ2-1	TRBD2	CASSSRTSGSWNEQFF	TGTGCCAGCAGCTCACGGACTAGCGGCTCGTGGAATGAGCAGTTCTTC
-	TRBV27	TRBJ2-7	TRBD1	CAILLRDRFSEQYF	TGTGCCATCCTCCTCCGGGACAGGTTTTCCGAGCAGTACTTC
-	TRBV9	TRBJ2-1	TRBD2	CASSVDPSGGYNEQFF	TGTGCCAGCAGCGTAGATCCTAGCGGGGGGTACAATGAGCAGTTCTTC
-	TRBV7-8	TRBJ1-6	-	CASSLLASGLNSPLHF	TGTGCCAGCAGCTTATTGGCGTCAGGGTTAAATTCACCCCTCCACTTT
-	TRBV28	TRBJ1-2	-	CASNQGGASYYGYTF	TGTGCCAGCAACCAAGGGGGGGCTAGTTACTATGGCTACACCTTC
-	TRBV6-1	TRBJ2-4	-	CASSEVGGTRIAKNIQYF	TGTGCCAGCAGTGAGGTAGGCGGGACTCGGATAGCCAAAAACATTCAGTACTTC
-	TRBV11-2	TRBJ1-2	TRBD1	CASSRLTGGSSGYTF	TGTGCCAGCAGTCGGCTGACAGGGGGTTCCTCTGGCTACACCTTC
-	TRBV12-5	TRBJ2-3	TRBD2	CASAPPSGRATDTQYF	TGTGCTAGTGCCCCTCCTAGCGGGAGGGCCACAGATACGCAGTATTTT
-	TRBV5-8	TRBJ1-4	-	CASSLGDRPNEKLFF	TGTGCCAGCAGCTTGGGAGACAGGCCTAATGAAAAACTGTTTTTT
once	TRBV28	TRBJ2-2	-	CASSLAYANTGELFF	TGTGCCAGCAGCCTAGCGTACGCGAACACCGGGGAGCTGTTTTTT
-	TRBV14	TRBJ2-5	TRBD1	CASSQGGTGGRTQYF	TGTGCCAGCAGCCAAGGCGGGACAGGGGGAAGGACCCAGTACTTC
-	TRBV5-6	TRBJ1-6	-	CASSLQGRDNSPLHF	TGTGCCAGCAGCTTGCAGGGTCGGGATAATTCACCCCTCCACTTT
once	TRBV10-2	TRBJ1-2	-	CASSESGAGTNYGYTF	TGCGCCAGCAGTGAGTCGGGGGCAGGGACTAACTATGGCTACACCTTC
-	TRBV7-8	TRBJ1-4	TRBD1	CASSLAQPGGEKLFF	TGTGCCAGCAGCTTAGCGCAACCAGGGGGAGAAAAACTGTTTTTT
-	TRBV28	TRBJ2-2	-	CASSEHPPGTGELFF	TGTGCCAGCAGTGAGCACCCGCCGGGCACCGGGGAGCTGTTTTTT
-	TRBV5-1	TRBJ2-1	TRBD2	CASSTGLAGENDEQFF	TGCGCCAGCAGCACTGGACTAGCGGGGGAGAACGATGAGCAGTTCTTC
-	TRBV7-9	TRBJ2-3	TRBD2	CASSLGLAGDTQYF	TGTGCCAGCAGCTTGGGCCTAGCGGGAGATACGCAGTATTTT
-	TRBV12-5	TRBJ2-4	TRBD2	CASGVSGAKNIQYF	TGTGCTAGTGGGGTTAGCGGGGCCAAAAACATTCAGTACTTC
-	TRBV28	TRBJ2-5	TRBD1	CASSLTGGLLETQYF	TGTGCCAGCAGTTTAACAGGGGGTCTTCTGGAGACCCAGTACTTC
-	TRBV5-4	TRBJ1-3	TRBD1	CASSLRQGGNTIYF	TGTGCCAGCAGCTTGAGACAGGGGGGGAACACCATATATTTT
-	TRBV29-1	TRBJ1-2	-	CSVDRGGGYTF	TGCAGCGTTGACAGGGGCGGCGGCTACACCTTC
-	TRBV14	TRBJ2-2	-	CASSQARGGELFF	TGTGCCAGCAGCCAAGCCCGCGGCGGGGAGCTGTTTTTT
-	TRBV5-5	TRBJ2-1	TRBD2	CASSLRGDNEQFF	TGTGCCAGCAGCTTGCGGGGGGACAATGAGCAGTTCTTC
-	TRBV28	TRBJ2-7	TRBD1	CASSPRTRTGGESYEQYF	TGTGCCAGCAGTCCACGTACTAGAACAGGGGGCGAATCCTACGAGCAGTACTTC
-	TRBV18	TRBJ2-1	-	CASSPVRQRGDNEQFF	TGTGCCAGCTCACCGGTTCGGCAGAGAGGAGACAATGAGCAGTTCTTC
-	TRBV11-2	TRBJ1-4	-	CASGRGSNEKLFF	TGTGCCAGCGGTCGGGGGTCTAATGAAAAACTGTTTTTT
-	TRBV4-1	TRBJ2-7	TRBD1	CASSQEGQGNEQYF	TGCGCCAGCAGCCAAGAGGGACAGGGAAACGAGCAGTACTTC
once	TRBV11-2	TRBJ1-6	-	CASRPGHYNSPLHF	TGTGCCAGCAGGCCAGGGCATTATAATTCACCCCTCCACTTT
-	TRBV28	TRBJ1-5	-	CASRVGVLNQPQHF	TGTGCCAGCAGGGTAGGGGTGCTCAATCAGCCCCAGCATTTT
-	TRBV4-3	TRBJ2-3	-	CASSQEGRIGTQYF	TGCGCCAGCAGCCAAGAGGGCAGGATAGGTACGCAGTATTTT
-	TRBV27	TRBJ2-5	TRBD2	CASRTLAGGRGETQYF	TGTGCCAGCCGCACCTTAGCGGGGGGCCGAGGGGAGACCCAGTACTTC
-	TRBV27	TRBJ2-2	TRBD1	CASRTGTGLTGELFF	TGTGCCAGCAGGACGGGGACAGGGCTCACCGGGGAGCTGTTTTTT
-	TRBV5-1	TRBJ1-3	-	CASSLKQGGIPSGNTIYF	TGCGCCAGCAGCCTTAAGCAGGGCGGCATACCTTCTGGAAACACCATATATTTT
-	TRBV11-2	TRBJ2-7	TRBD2	CASSFERGQYEQYF	TGTGCCAGCAGCTTTGAGCGGGGCCAGTACGAGCAGTACTTC
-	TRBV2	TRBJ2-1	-	CASSGRSGGQGVYNEQFF	TGTGCCAGCAGTGGTCGATCAGGAGGGCAGGGGGTGTACAATGAGCAGTTCTTC
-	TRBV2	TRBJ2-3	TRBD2	CASSEGFGGRAGDTQYF	TGTGCCAGCAGTGAAGGATTCGGCGGGAGGGCCGGTGATACGCAGTATTTT